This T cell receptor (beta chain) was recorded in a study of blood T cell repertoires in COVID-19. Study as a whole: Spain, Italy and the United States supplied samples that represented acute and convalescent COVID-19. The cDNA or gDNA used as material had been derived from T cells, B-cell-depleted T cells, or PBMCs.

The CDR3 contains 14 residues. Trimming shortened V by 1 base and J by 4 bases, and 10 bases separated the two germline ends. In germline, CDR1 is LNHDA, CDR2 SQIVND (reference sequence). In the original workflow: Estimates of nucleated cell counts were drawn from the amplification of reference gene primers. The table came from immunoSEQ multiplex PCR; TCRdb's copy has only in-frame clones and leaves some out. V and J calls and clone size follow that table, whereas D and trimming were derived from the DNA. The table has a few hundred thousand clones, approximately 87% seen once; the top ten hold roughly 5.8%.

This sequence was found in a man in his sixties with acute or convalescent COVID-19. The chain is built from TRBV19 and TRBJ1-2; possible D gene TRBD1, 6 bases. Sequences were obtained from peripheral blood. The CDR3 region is CASSIGPDSYGYTF. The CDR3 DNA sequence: TGTGCCAGTAGTATAGGGCCGGACAGCTATGGCTACACCTTC.